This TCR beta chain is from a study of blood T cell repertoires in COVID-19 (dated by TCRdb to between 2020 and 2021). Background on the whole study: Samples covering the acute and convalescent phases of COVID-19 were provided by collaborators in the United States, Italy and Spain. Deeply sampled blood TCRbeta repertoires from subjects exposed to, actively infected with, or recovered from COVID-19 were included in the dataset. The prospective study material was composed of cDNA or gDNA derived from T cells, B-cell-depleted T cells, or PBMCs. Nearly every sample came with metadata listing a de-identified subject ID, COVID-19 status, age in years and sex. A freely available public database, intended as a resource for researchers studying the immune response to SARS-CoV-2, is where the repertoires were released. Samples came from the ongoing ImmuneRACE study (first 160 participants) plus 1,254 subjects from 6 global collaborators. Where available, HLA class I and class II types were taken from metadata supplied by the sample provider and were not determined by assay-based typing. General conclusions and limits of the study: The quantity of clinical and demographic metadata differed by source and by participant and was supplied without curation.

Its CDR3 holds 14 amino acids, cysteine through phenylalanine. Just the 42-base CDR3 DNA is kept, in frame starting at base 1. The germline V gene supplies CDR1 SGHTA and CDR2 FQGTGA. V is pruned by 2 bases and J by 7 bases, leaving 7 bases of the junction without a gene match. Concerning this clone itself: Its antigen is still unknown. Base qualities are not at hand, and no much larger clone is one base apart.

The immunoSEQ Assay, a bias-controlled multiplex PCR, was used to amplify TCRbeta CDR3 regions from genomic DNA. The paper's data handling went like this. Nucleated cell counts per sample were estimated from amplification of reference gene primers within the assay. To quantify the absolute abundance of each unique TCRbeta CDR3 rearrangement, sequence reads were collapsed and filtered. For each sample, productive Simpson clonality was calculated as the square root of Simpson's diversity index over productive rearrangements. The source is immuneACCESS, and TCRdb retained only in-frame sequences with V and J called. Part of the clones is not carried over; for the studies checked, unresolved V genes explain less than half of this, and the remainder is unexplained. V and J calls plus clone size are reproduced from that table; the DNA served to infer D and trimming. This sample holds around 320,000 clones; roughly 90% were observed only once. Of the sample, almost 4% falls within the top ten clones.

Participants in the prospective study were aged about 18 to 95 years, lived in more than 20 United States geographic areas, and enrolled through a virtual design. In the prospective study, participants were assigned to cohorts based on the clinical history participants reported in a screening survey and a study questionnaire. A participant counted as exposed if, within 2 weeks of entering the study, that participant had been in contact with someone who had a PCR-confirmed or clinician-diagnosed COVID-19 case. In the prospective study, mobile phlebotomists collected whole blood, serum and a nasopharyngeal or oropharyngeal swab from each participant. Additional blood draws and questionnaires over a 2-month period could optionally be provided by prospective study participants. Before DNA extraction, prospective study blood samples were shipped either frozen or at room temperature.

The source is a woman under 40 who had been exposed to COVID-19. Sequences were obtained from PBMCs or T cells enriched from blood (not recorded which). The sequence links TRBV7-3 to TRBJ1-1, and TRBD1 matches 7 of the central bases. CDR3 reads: CASSLAGTAGEAFF. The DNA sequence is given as TGTGCCAGCAGCTTAGCCGGGACAGCCGGTGAAGCTTTCTTT.